This record looks at one TCR beta chain sequence and its context. Its matching antigen is unknown. The entry originates in a study of T cell responses to AZD1222 COVID-19 vaccine. Study outcomes and limitations: Repertoire samples came only from after the peak T cell response. The study found Spike-specific TCR breadth and depth rose after two AZD1222 doses.

The data were produced by immunoSEQ multiplex PCR, yet TCRdb's version contains in-frame clones alone and is incomplete. The sample consists of around 91,000 clones, around nine tenths of them appearing once. The source is an adult in good health. Here the sequenced sample was peripheral blood, taken on day 0 of AZD1222 vaccination.

The CDR3 DNA sequence: TGCGCCAGCAGCGATACCCCCAGCGGGGGGTCCACAGATACGCAGTATTTT. Protein: CASSDTPSGGSTDTQYF. The chain links TRBV4-1 to TRBJ2-3; 9 nucleotides align to TRBD2. The germline V gene encodes CDR1 MGHRA and CDR2 YSYEKL. The CDR3 is 17 residues long. J gave up 2 bases and V 5 bases, and 11 bases lay outside the gene matches.